This T cell receptor beta chain appears in the sequencing data of a study of T cell responses to AZD1222 COVID-19 vaccine. Findings of the study overall: At baseline, seropositivity was found in only a handful of AZD1222 recipients. Among spike-specific TCRs, nearly half reportedly target unmutated variant regions. The repertoires were collected only after the peak T cell response.

On this clone itself: Antigen: not known.

The table came from immunoSEQ multiplex PCR; TCRdb's copy has only in-frame clones and leaves some out. The sample carries some 130,000 clones, almost 85% recorded once. Unmatched junction bases numbered 6, after V lost 1 base and J lost 4 bases. The CDR3 length is 16 residues. In germline, CDR1 is SGHDN, CDR2 FVKESK. The sequence came from an adult who received the MenACWY meningococcal vaccine as a control. The sample in question was peripheral blood, obtained 28 days after the second dose of the MenACWY control vaccine. The chain carries TRBV14 and TRBJ1-3, with 8 bases lining up with TRBD1. The CDR3 protein is CASSQAQGQAGNTIYF. The DNA of the CDR3 is TGTGCCAGCAGCCAAGCACAGGGACAGGCCGGAAACACCATATATTTT.